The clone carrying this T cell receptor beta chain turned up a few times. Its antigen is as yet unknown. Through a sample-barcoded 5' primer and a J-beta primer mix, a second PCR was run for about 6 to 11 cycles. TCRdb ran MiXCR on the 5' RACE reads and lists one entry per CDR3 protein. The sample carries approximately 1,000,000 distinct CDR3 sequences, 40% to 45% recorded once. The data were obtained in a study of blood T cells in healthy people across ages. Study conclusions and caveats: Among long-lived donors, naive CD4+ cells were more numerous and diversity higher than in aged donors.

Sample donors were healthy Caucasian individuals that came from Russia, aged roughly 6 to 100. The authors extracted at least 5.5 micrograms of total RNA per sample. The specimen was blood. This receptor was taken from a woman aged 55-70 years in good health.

CDR3 region: CSVQGLAGKDVPETQYF. CDR3 nucleotides: TGCAGCGTGCAGGGACTAGCGGGAAAAGATGTCCCGGAGACCCAGTACTTC. The chain carries TRBV29-1 and TRBJ2-5; TRBD2 agrees at 13 bases. CDR3 length equals 17 residues. V dropped 6 bases and J dropped 5; count of bases not matched to a gene: 15. The germline CDR1 and CDR2 sequences are SQVTM and ANQGSEA.